Following are 17 T cell receptor beta chains from one sample sequenced in a study of cytomegalovirus exposure and HLA in healthy donors. A multiplex PCR was run with 60 Vbeta primers and 13 Jbeta primers. Assay used: immunoSEQ multiplex PCR; TCRdb lists only in-frame clones, some missing. The sample has approximately 110,000 clones, around three quarters seen once; the top ten hold around 3.5%. The material sequenced was PBMCs. The receptor source for this set is a human donor in good health.

The chain is built from TRBV5-1 and TRBJ2-7; 10 bases are a match to TRBD1. The CDR3 is 16 amino acids. The V gene's germline CDR1 is SGHRS and CDR2 YFSETQ. J gave up 0 bases and V 8 bases, and 11 bases lay outside the gene matches. The CDR3 region has the DNA TGCGCCAGTACCGATGTGGGGACAGGGGCCTCCTACGAGCAGTACTTC. It codes for CASTDVGTGASYEQYF.

The rearrangement links TRBV4-1 to TRBJ2-7; TRBD2 matches 15 bases. This CDR3 is built from 18 residues. Trimming took 0 bases from V and 6 from J; bases not matched to a gene: 9. Germline assignment: CDR1 MGHRA and CDR2 YSYEKL. The CDR3: CASSQDPGRTSGRGEQYF. Here the CDR3 DNA reads TGCGCCAGCAGCCAAGACCCCGGACGGACTAGCGGGAGGGGCGAGCAGTACTTC.

V gene TRBV19 combines with J gene TRBJ2-2; 7 bases map to TRBD1. The trim removed 7 bases at V and 3 bases at J, leaving 8 bases unmatched. Germline loops: CDR1 LNHDA, CDR2 SQIVND (reference sequence). The CDR3 is 15 amino acids. The DNA of the CDR3 is TGTGCCAGTAACCCGGGACAGAGAGACACCGGGGAGCTGTTTTTT. As protein: CASNPGQRDTGELFF.

This chain joins TRBV29-1 and TRBJ2-1; 8 nucleotides line up with TRBD2. This CDR3 is 13 amino acids long. Germline CDR1 is SQVTM and CDR2 is ANQGSEA. V was pared by 7 bases and J by 4 bases, with 6 bases of the junction left unmatched. The CDR3 coding sequence is TGCAGCGCCACTGGCGGGGGGTACAATGAGCAGTTCTTC. Its protein is CSATGGGYNEQFF.

The CDR3 region has the DNA TGCGCCAGCACCCGAGGGGGAAGCGCCTACAATGAGCAGTTCTTC. Protein sequence: CASTRGGSAYNEQFF. The V and J genes are TRBV5-1 and TRBJ2-1; D may be TRBD1 (6 bases). The germline gives CDR1 SGHRS, CDR2 YFSETQ. CDR3 size: 15 residues. Trimming removed 6 bases at V and 2 bases at J, with 15 bases between.

The chain uses TRBV10-3 and TRBJ2-7, with TRBD1 as a possible D gene (6 bases). Germline values: CDR1 ENHRY, CDR2 SYGVKD. The CDR3 extends over 13 amino acids. Trimming cost V 6 bases and J 0 bases, with 9 bases left between them. Written as DNA, the CDR3 is TGTGCCATCAGCGTGGACAGCTCCTACGAGCAGTACTTC. Protein sequence: CAISVDSSYEQYF.

The chain couples TRBV15 to TRBJ2-1; D might be TRBD2 (6 bases). The V and J ends lost 0 bases and 10 bases respectively, with 10 bases between them. There are 13 residues in the CDR3. CDR1 and CDR2 from the germline V gene are LNHNV and YYDKDF (reference sequence). The CDR3, as DNA: TGTGCCACCAGCAGAGATGGAGGGCCGGAGCAGTTCTTC. It encodes CATSRDGGPEQFF. The full variable domain, in which reference TRBV15 and TRBJ2-1 provide the parts outside the CDR3, is DAMVIQNPRYQVTQFGKPVTLSCSQTLNHNVMYWYQQKSSQAPKLLFHYYDKDFNNEADTPDNFQSRRPNTSFCFLDIRSPGLGDTAMYLCATSRDGGPEQFFGPGTRLTVL.

The chain joins TRBV19 to TRBJ2-1; 9 bases agree with TRBD2. V shed 3 bases and J 0 bases; nucleotides not matched to a gene: 6. The CDR3 length is 17 residues. Germline assignment: CDR1 LNHDA and CDR2 SQIVND (reference sequence). In DNA form, the CDR3 reads TGTGCCAGTAGTATCCGCGGGAGGGGATCCTCCTACAATGAGCAGTTCTTC. This gives the protein CASSIRGRGSSYNEQFF.

The gene calls are TRBV5-1 and TRBJ2-2, with 11 bases aligning to TRBD2. Germline-derived CDR1 and CDR2 are SGHRS and YFSETQ. This CDR3 contains 15 residues. V shed 5 bases, J shed 4 bases, and the junction held 4 bases outside the gene matches. The CDR3 region has the DNA TGCGCCAGCAGGAGACTAGCGGGACCCACCGGGGAGCTGTTTTTT. It translates to CASRRLAGPTGELFF.

About this clone: Additional DNA sequences in this sample encode the identical CDR3. The V call is TRBV5-1, the J call TRBJ2-7; D perhaps matches TRBD1 (5 bases). Between the trimmed V and J ends, which lost 7 bases and 3 bases, there was a span of 11 bases. The CDR3 is 12 amino acids. The V gene's germline CDR1 is SGHRS and CDR2 YFSETQ. The CDR3 bases are TGCGCCAGCTCCCCAGACAGCTACGAGCAGTACTTC. Translation gives CASSPDSYEQYF.

On this clone: Germline and junction disagree at one end, which may indicate a read error. This chain uses TRBV7-6 with TRBJ2-7; 7 nucleotides match TRBD2. Germline V lookup: CDR1 SGHVS, CDR2 FNYEAQ. CDR3 length: 12 residues. Here the CDR3 reads CASGEGTYEQYF. CDR3 bases: TGCGCTTCGGGGGAGGGAACCTACGAGCAGTACTTC.

This clone was counted only a few times. This chain uses TRBV25-1 with TRBJ1-2; D unclear. The V and J ends lost 3 bases and 5 bases respectively, with 7 bases between them. The CDR3 totals 12 residues. The germline V gene encodes CDR1 MGHDK and CDR2 SYGVNS. CDR3 DNA sequence: TGTGCCAGCAGTGAGCACAGTTATGGCTACACCTTC. As protein: CASSEHSYGYTF.

The gene calls are TRBV20-1 and TRBJ2-7, with 10 bases lining up with TRBD2. Germline CDR1 and CDR2: DFQATT and SNEGSKA (reference sequence). This CDR3 has 10 residues. Trimming took 6 bases from V and 13 from J; bases not matched to a gene: 6. The CDR3 region is CSARGLALYF. The CDR3 nucleotides are TGCAGTGCGAGGGGACTAGCGCTTTACTTC.

This chain links TRBV6-4 with TRBJ2-2; TRBD2 matches at 10 bases. V shed 5 bases and J 2 bases; nucleotides not matched to a gene: 8. The germline gives CDR1 MRHNA, CDR2 SNTAGT. There are 17 residues in the CDR3. The CDR3 DNA follows: TGTGCCAGCAGTCCTACAGGACTAGCGGTAAACACCGGGGAGCTGTTTTTT. It specifies CASSPTGLAVNTGELFF.

The chain has TRBV18 and TRBJ2-7; D call uncertain. This CDR3 has 13 amino acids. Per the germline V gene, CDR1 is KGHSH and CDR2 is LQKENI. V lost 0 bases, J lost 4 bases, and 7 bases lay in between. CDR3 region: CASSPPESYEQYF. The CDR3 DNA is TGTGCCAGCTCACCACCCGAGAGTTACGAGCAGTACTTC.

The chain links TRBV4-2 to TRBJ1-1, with D unresolved. The CDR3 is 13 residues long. The germline V gene encodes CDR1 LGHNA and CDR2 YNFKEQ. Between the trimmed V and J ends, which lost 8 bases and 4 bases, there was a span of 14 bases. The CDR3 bases are TGTGCCAGCCGGGCCCGGGGAAGCACTGAAGCTTTCTTT. The encoded protein is CASRARGSTEAFF.

The chain uses TRBV7-9 and TRBJ2-5, with 9 bases lining up with TRBD2. J gave up 1 base and V 3 bases, and 0 bases lay outside the gene matches. The length of the CDR3 is 14 residues. Germline V CDR1 and CDR2: SEHNR, FQNEAQ (reference sequence). As DNA, the CDR3 is TGTGCCAGCAGCTTGGGACTAGCCCAAGAGACCCAGTACTTC. As protein: CASSLGLAQETQYF. The whole variable domain, remainder taken from reference TRBV7-9 and TRBJ2-5, is DTGVSQNPRHKITKRGQNVTFRCDPISEHNRLYWYRQTLGQGPEFLTYFQNEAQLEKSRLLSDRFSAERPKGSFSTLEIQRTEQGDSAMYLCASSLGLAQETQYFGPGTRLLVL.